Listed here are 19 T cell receptor beta chains from one sample, sequenced in a study of cytomegalovirus exposure and HLA in healthy donors. Some clones are missing from TCRdb's copy, which holds only in-frame ones; the method was immunoSEQ multiplex PCR. The sample yields more than 200,000 clones, 90% seen once. Source material: PBMCs. The receptors derive from a woman in her 30s in good health and CMV-seronegative.

The chain uses TRBV2 and TRBJ2-7; 8 bases are shared with TRBD2. This CDR3 is 15 amino acids long. The ends lost 2 bases at V and 7 bases at J; junction bases unmatched: 10. Looked up from germline, CDR1 is SNHLY and CDR2 is FYNNEI. This CDR3 reads CASSEMAGGPREQYF. Here the CDR3 DNA reads TGTGCCAGCAGTGAAATGGCGGGAGGACCGCGGGAGCAGTACTTC.

The chain links TRBV11-2 to TRBJ2-7; D remains ambiguous. Trimming took 1 base from V and 3 from J, leaving 7 bases between them. CDR3 length: 13 amino acids. Germline CDR1 reads SGHAT; CDR2 reads FQNNGV. The CDR3 loop reads CASSLGSVYEQYF. The CDR3 nucleotides are TGTGCCAGCAGCTTAGGGTCCGTCTACGAGCAGTACTTC.

This chain links TRBV4-3 with TRBJ1-5; D ambiguous. Looked up from germline, CDR1 is LGHNA and CDR2 is YSLEER. Trimming shortened V by 4 bases and J by 6 bases, and 10 bases separated the two germline ends. CDR3 length: 13 amino acids. For the CDR3, the DNA is TGCGCCAGCAGCCCTGAAGGTGGTCAGCCCCAGCATTTT. As protein: CASSPEGGQPQHF.

The CDR3 protein is CASSEHRQGLPSYEQYF. DNA of the CDR3: TGTGCCAGCAGCGAACACCGACAGGGACTGCCCTCCTACGAGCAGTACTTC. The V and J genes are TRBV21-1 and TRBJ2-7; whether TRBD1, the table's D call, matches the DNA was not checked. TRBV21-1 is labeled a pseudogene. CDR3 length: 17 residues.

This chain links TRBV15 with TRBJ2-7; no clear D gene. The germline gives CDR1 LNHNV, CDR2 YYDKDF (reference sequence). The CDR3 is 15 residues long. V was trimmed by 2 bases and J by 3 bases, leaving 14 bases between them. CDR3 nucleotide sequence: TGTGCCACCAGCAGAACCCCGGGTAATGGCTACGAGCAGTACTTC. This codes for CATSRTPGNGYEQYF.

J is TRBJ2-3 and V is TRBV28; TRBD1 agrees at 7 bases. The CDR3 runs 15 residues. The J segment lost 2 bases and the V segment lost 5 bases, leaving 7 bases of the junction unmatched. CDR1 is MDHEN, CDR2 SYDVKM, per germline. The CDR3 spells CASSDRAAHTDTQYF. Here the CDR3 DNA reads TGTGCCAGCAGTGACAGGGCTGCGCACACAGATACGCAGTATTTT.

The chain couples TRBV5-1 to TRBJ1-1; tentatively, D is TRBD1 (6 bases). The CDR3 totals 16 residues. V was clipped by 0 bases and J by 1 base, with 13 bases between them. Looked up from germline, CDR1 is SGHRS and CDR2 is YFSETQ. CDR3 protein: CASSLAVTGTNTEAFF. The CDR3 DNA sequence: TGCGCCAGCAGCTTGGCCGTTACAGGGACGAACACTGAAGCTTTCTTT.

The V call is TRBV19, the J call TRBJ2-1, with no clear D. This CDR3 spans 13 amino acids. CDR1 is LNHDA and CDR2 is SQIVND in the germline V gene (reference sequence). The ends were cut back, 1 base at V and 8 bases at J, with 9 bases in the middle. The CDR3 loop reads CASSIGLVDEQFF. DNA of the CDR3: TGTGCCAGTAGTATAGGGTTAGTTGATGAGCAGTTCTTC.

This chain uses TRBV5-3 with TRBJ1-1; a possible D gene is TRBD1 (5 bases). TRBV5-3 is designated an ORF whose function remains uncertain. The CDR3 contains 14 residues. Trimming cost V 2 bases and J 3 bases, with 11 bases left between them. As DNA, the CDR3 is TGTGCCAGAAGCTTTTTTGCGGGGGACACTGAAGCTTTCTTT. It codes for CARSFFAGDTEAFF.

The chain links TRBV29-1 to TRBJ2-7; 7 bases match TRBD2. The CDR3 loop spans 13 amino acids. Germline V CDR1 and CDR2: SQVTM, ANQGSEA. The junction had 7 bases not matched to a gene; V was cut back by 6 bases and J by 2 bases. The CDR3 is CSVKTSSAYEQYF. The DNA for the CDR3 is TGCAGCGTAAAGACTAGCTCGGCCTACGAGCAGTACTTC.

CDR3 coding DNA: TGTGCCAGCAGCTCTCGGACCCGGGACAGGGCCTACGAGCAGTACTTC. Its protein is CASSSRTRDRAYEQYF. The chain carries TRBV7-2 and TRBJ2-7; 9 positions agree with TRBD1. V shed 4 bases, J shed 2 bases, and the junction held 9 bases outside the gene matches. Germline lookup yields CDR1 SGHTA and CDR2 FQGNSA. This CDR3 comprises 16 residues.

This rearrangement joins TRBV28 to TRBJ1-1; possibly TRBD1 for D (5 bases). CDR1 and CDR2 (germline): MDHEN, SYDVKM. CDR3 length: 16 amino acids. Trimming removed 5 bases at V and 0 bases at J, with 16 bases between. The CDR3 region is CASSQGWPALNTEAFF. The CDR3 coding sequence is TGTGCCAGCAGTCAGGGTTGGCCAGCCCTGAACACTGAAGCTTTCTTT.

The rearrangement uses TRBV6-5 and TRBJ2-7; the D is unclear. Per the germline V gene, CDR1 is MNHEY and CDR2 is SVGAGI. Trimming left V 0 bases short and J 4 bases short, with 10 bases between. The CDR3 sequence is 14 residues long. CDR3 in amino acids: CASSYSFAQYEQYF. In DNA, the CDR3 is TGTGCCAGCAGTTACTCATTCGCCCAGTACGAGCAGTACTTC.

The chain uses TRBV27 and TRBJ2-5; 13 positions match TRBD2. The V gene's germline CDR1 is MNHEY and CDR2 SMNVEV (reference sequence). The CDR3 length is 18 residues. Trimming took 4 bases from V and 2 from J; bases not matched to a gene: 10. The CDR3 DNA reads TGTGCCAGCAGTTCCGGTACGGGACTAGCGGGGATTCAAGAGACCCAGTACTTC. It codes for CASSSGTGLAGIQETQYF.

V usage is TRBV9 and J usage is TRBJ2-7; a possible D gene is TRBD2 (7 bases). From germline, CDR1 is SGDLS and CDR2 YYNGEE. V was pared by 2 bases and J by 2 bases, with 14 bases between. This CDR3 region has 15 residues. The DNA of the CDR3 is TGTGCCAGCAGCGTCGGGGGGCGGGAGACCTACGAGCAGTACTTC. Encoded protein: CASSVGGRETYEQYF.

The rearrangement links TRBV6-6 to TRBJ2-7; 7 bases are shared with TRBD2. CDR3 length: 16 amino acids. Germline CDR1 reads MNHNY; CDR2 reads SVGAGI (reference sequence). J gave up 4 bases and V 2 bases, and 11 bases lay outside the gene matches. The CDR3 nucleotides read TGTGCCAGCAGTTACGGTCGGGAGGCGGTACCATACGAGCAGTACTTC. Translated: CASSYGREAVPYEQYF.

The rearrangement links TRBV10-2 to TRBJ2-7, with D maybe TRBD1 (6 bases). V lost 4 bases and J 3 bases, leaving 10 bases between the germline ends. The CDR3 has 13 residues. CDR1 and CDR2 (germline): WSHSY, SAAADI. The CDR3 bases are TGCGCCAGCAGTGGAAACAGGGACTACGAGCAGTACTTC. Residues: CASSGNRDYEQYF.

The chain joins TRBV2 to TRBJ1-4, with D maybe TRBD1 (6 bases). CDR3 length: 17 amino acids. Germline-derived CDR1 and CDR2 are SNHLY and FYNNEI. Trimming removed 5 bases from V and 5 bases from J, with 21 bases in between. DNA of the CDR3: TGTGCCAGCAGTCCCACGGCGGACAGATTGGAGAATGAAAAACTGTTTTTT. This encodes CASSPTADRLENEKLFF.

This sequence joins TRBV30 and TRBJ2-3, with 7 bases lining up with TRBD1. This CDR3 region has 14 residues. Trimming at V came to 4 bases and at J to 0 bases, leaving 4 bases not matched to a gene. The V gene's germline CDR1 is GTSNPN and CDR2 SVGIG (reference sequence). In DNA, the CDR3 is TGTGCCTGGACGGGACAGCTAAGCACAGATACGCAGTATTTT. It encodes CAWTGQLSTDTQYF.